This T cell receptor beta chain comes out of a study of T cells of healthy individuals. TCRdb re-derived calls from the 5' RACE reads in MiXCR, one entry per CDR3 protein. Of 40,000 to 65,000 distinct CDR3 sequences in the sample, under 15% were seen once. V shed 2 bases and J shed 4 bases, with 8 bases lying between them. This CDR3 contains 14 residues. The V gene's germline CDR1 is LGHNT and CDR2 FRNRAP. The sequence was obtained from a human donor in good health. The chain has TRBV12-5 and TRBJ2-2, with D uncertain. The CDR3 spells CASGLKTGTGELFF. CDR3 in DNA: TGTGCTAGTGGTTTGAAGACGGGCACCGGGGAGCTGTTTTTT. The entire variable domain, with the rest obtained from reference TRBV12-5 and TRBJ2-2, is as follows: DARVTQTPRHKVTEMGQEVTMRCQPILGHNTVFWYRQTMMQGLELLAYFRNRAPLDDSGMPKDRFSAEMPDATLATLKIQPSEPRDSAVYFCASGLKTGTGELFFGEGSRLTVL.